The clone carrying this TCR beta chain was seen a few times. These data belong to a study of regulatory T cells in long-lasting Graves disease. As for the study in general: Patients newly diagnosed with Graves' had been on antithyroid drugs for under 3 months.

Time point specified: newly diagnosed GD, antithyroid drugs for less than 3 months. PBMCs were the source of the RNA used for TCR sequencing. Patients all came to the study from an endocrinology department in Xi'an, China. CDR1 and CDR2 from the germline V gene are LNHDA and SQIVND (reference sequence). This CDR3 is built from 14 residues. V shed 5 bases, J shed 4 bases, and the junction held 6 bases outside the gene matches. Assembly of TCR beta libraries relied on iRepertoire HTBI primers together with Arm-PCR of CDR3 regions. In the original analysis: About 60 TRBV and approximately 13 TRBJ segments were identified across samples. TCRdb used MiXCR to reprocess the multiplex PCR reads, holding one entry per CDR3 protein. The V and J calls and clone size are TCRdb's, not the authors'. The sample holds 400,000 to 550,000 distinct CDR3 sequences, about 15% seen once. These data also formed part of another study, on T cells in Graves' hyperthyroidism and ophthalmopathy. This second report adds: Diagnosis rested on symptoms, serum thyroxine and TRAb, thyroid ultrasound, and orbital computed tomography.

The V call is TRBV19, the J call TRBJ2-7; 9 bases align to TRBD2. The TCR comes from a woman in her 30s with Graves disease. The sequencing here drew on peripheral blood mononuclear cells (PBMCs), taken at new diagnosis, from a patient treated with antithyroid drugs. CDR3 bases: TGTGCCAGTAGTCTGGGACTAGCCATATACGAGCAGTACTTC. It is translated as CASSLGLAIYEQYF.